Each of the 14 T cell receptor beta chains below was sequenced from the same sample in a study of cytomegalovirus exposure and HLA in healthy donors. Researchers ran the PCR with 60 Vbeta and 13 Jbeta primers. TCRdb's table, derived via immunoSEQ multiplex PCR, lists solely in-frame clones and lacks some. The sample yields fewer than 150,000 clones, around 80% seen once. Specimen: PBMCs. These receptors originate from a male donor in good health and CMV-seronegative.

The chain is built from TRBV30 and TRBJ1-2, with TRBD1 identical over 9 bases. V trimming: 1 base; J trimming: 6 bases; junction bases outside the gene matches: 3. Germline V lookup: CDR1 GTSNPN, CDR2 SVGIG (reference sequence). The CDR3 is 13 amino acids. The CDR3 region has the DNA TGTGCCTGGAGTGAACAGGGGGCGGATGGCTACACCTTC. This encodes CAWSEQGADGYTF. Supplemented by reference TRBV30 and TRBJ1-2, the full variable domain reads SQTIHQWPATLVQPVGSPLSLECTVEGTSNPNLYWYRQAAGRGLQLLFYSVGIGQISSEVPQNLSASRPQDRQFILSSKKLLLSDSGFYLCAWSEQGADGYTFGSGTRLTVV.

This clone was detected a few times. Within the sample, other DNA sequences also encode this same CDR3. The chain couples TRBV30 to TRBJ2-7; D gene uncertain. The CDR3 contains 12 residues. Germline CDR1 GTSNPN, CDR2 SVGIG (reference sequence). V was clipped by 0 bases and J by 3 bases, with 6 bases between them. In DNA, the CDR3 is TGTGCCTGGAGTGTCGCTAGCTACGAGCAGTACTTC. It translates to CAWSVASYEQYF.

The chain links TRBV4-1 to TRBJ2-1; 10 nucleotides match TRBD2. Germline V gene lookup returns CDR1 MGHRA and CDR2 YSYEKL. This CDR3 comprises 19 residues. V lost 0 bases to trimming and J lost 4 bases; unmatched junction nucleotides: 12. Here the CDR3 reads CASSQDHGLAGAAYNEQFF. DNA for the CDR3: TGCGCCAGCAGCCAAGATCACGGGCTAGCGGGGGCTGCATACAATGAGCAGTTCTTC.

The genes are TRBV7-9 and TRBJ2-2; D might be TRBD1 (5 bases). Germline CDR1 SEHNR, CDR2 FQNEAQ (reference sequence). V was cut by 2 bases and J by 1 base, with 17 bases left in between. The CDR3 has 18 amino acids. The CDR3 nucleotides are TGTGCCAGCAGCTTATATTATGGGGCCCGCCAGAACACCGGGGAGCTGTTTTTT. It codes for CASSLYYGARQNTGELFF.

Of note for this clone: Other DNA sequences within the sample encode an identical CDR3. The gene calls are TRBV6-5 and TRBJ1-3; D is uncertain. The CDR3 consists of 15 residues. Trimming pared 4 bases from V and 0 bases from J, leaving 10 bases between. Per germline, CDR1 MNHEY and CDR2 SVGAGI. Here the CDR3 reads CASSLTGDSGNTIYF. As DNA, the CDR3 is TGTGCCAGCAGTTTAACGGGAGACTCTGGAAACACCATATATTTT.

This chain connects TRBV6-5 to TRBJ1-1; 8 nucleotides agree with TRBD1. J lost 11 bases, V lost 6 bases, and 17 bases had no gene match. The CDR3 is made up of 15 amino acids. Germline V gene lookup returns CDR1 MNHEY and CDR2 SVGAGI. The CDR3 loop reads CASSEYGVVDREAFF. The CDR3 nucleotides read TGTGCCAGCAGCGAGTATGGAGTTGTGGACAGGGAGGCTTTCTTT.

The chain couples TRBV9 to TRBJ2-6; 8 bases are a match to TRBD1. Germline assignment: CDR1 SGDLS and CDR2 YYNGEE. CDR3 length: 17 residues. The V and J ends lost 4 bases and 2 bases, in that order; junction bases with no gene match: 8. CDR3 in DNA: TGTGCCAGCAGCCCTACAGGGGGTTCAACTGGGGCCAACGTCCTGACTTTC. This sequence encodes CASSPTGGSTGANVLTF.

This sequence joins TRBV5-1 and TRBJ1-2; D is ambiguous. From germline, CDR1 is SGHRS and CDR2 YFSETQ. V was shortened by 0 bases and J by 2 bases, with 11 bases between the two germline ends. The CDR3 is 15 residues long. The CDR3 DNA is TGCGCCAGCAGCTTGGCCGGAACAGCCAACTATGGCTACACCTTC. This codes for CASSLAGTANYGYTF.

V usage is TRBV19 and J usage is TRBJ2-7; D is unclear. The CDR3 consists of 11 residues. Germline V lookup: CDR1 LNHDA, CDR2 SQIVND (reference sequence). Trimming pared 5 bases from V and 3 bases from J, leaving 5 bases between. CDR3 nucleotides: TGTGCCAGTAGTTCTCTCTACGAGCAGTACTTC. Residues: CASSSLYEQYF.

The V call is TRBV7-2, the J call TRBJ2-3, with D possibly matching TRBD2 (5 bases). CDR3 length equals 13 residues. Germline values: CDR1 SGHTA, CDR2 FQGNSA. Trimming took off 6 bases at V and 0 bases at J, with 7 bases between the two ends. The CDR3 sequence is CASRDSSTDTQYF. Written as DNA, the CDR3 is TGTGCCAGCAGGGACTCTAGCACAGATACGCAGTATTTT.

V is TRBV27 and J is TRBJ2-1; 11 nucleotides line up with TRBD1. The V and J ends lost 6 bases and 5 bases, in that order; junction bases with no gene match: 6. Germline V gene lookup returns CDR1 MNHEY and CDR2 SMNVEV (reference sequence). The CDR3 runs to 15 residues. CDR3 residues: CASSVGQGAHNEQFF. In nucleotides, the CDR3 is TGTGCCAGCAGCGTCGGACAGGGGGCCCACAATGAGCAGTTCTTC.

The chain couples TRBV4-1 to TRBJ2-2; 13 bases match TRBD2. This CDR3 has 18 residues. Germline V lookup: CDR1 MGHRA, CDR2 YSYEKL. V gave up 5 bases and J gave up 1 base; unmatched junction bases: 7. The CDR3 DNA is TGCGCCAGCAGCAAACTAGCGGGGGGGCTTGTGAACACCGGGGAGCTGTTTTTT. This sequence encodes CASSKLAGGLVNTGELFF.

The chain combines TRBV19 with TRBJ1-4; D not resolved. The length of the CDR3 is 15 residues. V was clipped by 5 bases and J by 0 bases, with 10 bases between them. Germline CDR1 reads LNHDA; CDR2 reads SQIVND (reference sequence). CDR3 sequence (DNA): TGTGCCAGTAGTGGCCTCTCTGCAACTAATGAAAAACTGTTTTTT. This encodes CASSGLSATNEKLFF.

V usage is TRBV23-1 and J usage is TRBJ2-7, with D tentatively TRBD1 (6 bases). TRBV23-1 is identified as an open reading frame with a role that is uncertain. The CDR3 is 14 residues long. Trimming pared 0 bases from V and 5 bases from J, leaving 11 bases between. The CDR3 loop is CASSQSRTVHEQYF. In DNA form, the CDR3 reads TGCGCCAGCAGTCAATCGAGGACAGTCCACGAGCAGTACTTC.